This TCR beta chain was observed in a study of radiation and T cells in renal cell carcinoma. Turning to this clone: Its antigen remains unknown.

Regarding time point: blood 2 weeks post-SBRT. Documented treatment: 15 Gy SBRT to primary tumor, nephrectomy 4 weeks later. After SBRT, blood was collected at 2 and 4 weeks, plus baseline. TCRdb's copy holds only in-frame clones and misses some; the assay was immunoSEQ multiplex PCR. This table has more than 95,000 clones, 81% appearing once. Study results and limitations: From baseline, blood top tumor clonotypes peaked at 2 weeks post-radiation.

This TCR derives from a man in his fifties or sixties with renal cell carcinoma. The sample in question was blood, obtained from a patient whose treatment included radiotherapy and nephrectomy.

The CDR3 reads CASSQDRSRRVLTF. The DNA for the CDR3 is TGTGCCAGCAGCCAAGATCGGAGTCGACGCGTCCTGACTTTC. The rearrangement joins TRBV4-2 to TRBJ2-6; D is unresolved. This CDR3 has 14 residues. CDR1 and CDR2 (germline): LGHNA, YNFKEQ. V shed 0 bases and J shed 12 bases, with 12 bases lying between them.